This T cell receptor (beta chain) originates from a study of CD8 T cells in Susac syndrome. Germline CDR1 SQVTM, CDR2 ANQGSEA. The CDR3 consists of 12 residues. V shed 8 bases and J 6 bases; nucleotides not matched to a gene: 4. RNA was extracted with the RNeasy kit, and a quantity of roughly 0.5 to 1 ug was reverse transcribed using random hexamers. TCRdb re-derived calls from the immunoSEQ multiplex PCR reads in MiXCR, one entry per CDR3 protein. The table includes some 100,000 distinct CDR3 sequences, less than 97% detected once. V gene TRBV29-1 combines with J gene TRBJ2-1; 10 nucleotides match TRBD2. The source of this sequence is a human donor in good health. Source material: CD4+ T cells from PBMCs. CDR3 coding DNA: TGCAGCACTAGACTAGCGGGCAATGAGCAGTTCTTC. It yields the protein CSTRLAGNEQFF.